This passage covers 32 T cell receptor beta chains from one sample sequenced in a study of metastatic and nonmetastatic thyroid tumors. There were no patients who had received any treatment before thyroid surgery. TCRdb re-analyzed the PCR reads through MiXCR. Here the sample spans about 50,000 clones, approximately 22% being singletons. The source material was blood. These receptors were collected from a female donor with papillary thyroid cancer or a benign thyroid nodule (not recorded which). Some clones in this sample may be carry-over from other donors' samples.

Concerning this clone itself: The germline gene is not matched at one end of the junction; a read error may be the cause. The V call is TRBV15, the J call TRBJ2-5; 9 bases match TRBD2. The CDR3 loop spans 13 amino acids. CDR1 and CDR2 (germline): LNHNV, YYDKDF (reference sequence). The CDR3 region is CATTRVAGETHYF. The CDR3 nucleotides are TGTGCCACCACCAGGGTAGCGGGAGAGACCCACTACTTC.

This clone was seen a single time. The chain has TRBV20-1 and TRBJ1-2; 9 bases are shared with TRBD1. This CDR3 comprises 13 residues. The trim removed 8 bases at V and 5 bases at J, leaving 9 bases unmatched. Germline V gene sequence: CDR1 DFQATT, CDR2 SNEGSKA (reference sequence). The CDR3 DNA reads TGCAGTTCCGACAGGGGGTCCTCTTATGGCTACACCTTC. Encoded protein: CSSDRGSSYGYTF.

This clone came up a few times. Possible read error: a much larger clone is one base away. The chain has TRBV2 and TRBJ2-1, with D hard to call. CDR3 length equals 13 residues. The V gene's germline CDR1 is SNHLY and CDR2 FYNNEI. Trimming removed 3 bases at V and 4 bases at J, with 7 bases between. The CDR3 DNA reads TGTGCCAGCAGTGACCGGAAGTACAATGAGCAGTTCTTC. Amino acids: CASSDRKYNEQFF.

This clone was observed at least ten times. The same CDR3 can be traced to other DNA sequences in this sample. The rearrangement joins TRBV27 to TRBJ2-6; D is unclear. Germline values: CDR1 MNHEY, CDR2 SMNVEV (reference sequence). The CDR3 is made up of 15 amino acids. Trimming shortened V by 3 bases and J by 2 bases, and 8 bases separated the two germline ends. CDR3 bases: TGTGCCAGCAGTTTCGAGACCCCTGGGGCCAACGTCCTGACTTTC. Amino acid sequence: CASSFETPGANVLTF.

This sequence joins TRBV5-1 and TRBJ2-2; no definite D call. The V end was cut by 4 bases, the J end by 10 bases, with 17 bases between. Germline V gene data show CDR1 as SGHRS and CDR2 as YFSETQ. The CDR3 is made up of 14 amino acids. The CDR3 region has the DNA TGCGCCAGCAGCCCAAACCTAGGGTTCTTGGAGCTGTTTTTT. Amino acids: CASSPNLGFLELFF. Together with reference TRBV5-1 and TRBJ2-2, the CDR3 gives the full variable domain: KAGVTQTPRYLIKTRGQQVTLSCSPISGHRSVSWYQQTPGQGLQFLFEYFSETQRNKGNFPGRFSGRQFSNSRSEMNVSTLELGDSALYLCASSPNLGFLELFFGEGSRLTVL.

With regard to this clone: A junction end diverges from the germline sequence, so it may reflect a read error. The chain recombines TRBV7-3 with TRBJ1-2; tentative D call: TRBD1 (6 bases). This CDR3 comprises 14 residues. Germline V gene sequence: CDR1 SGHTA, CDR2 FQGTGA. CDR3 loop: CAGSTRDGIGGFTF. The CDR3 DNA reads as TGTGCCGGCAGCACCCGGGACGGGATCGGGGGCTTCACCTTC.

This clone was found many times. The rearrangement uses TRBV5-5 and TRBJ2-7; 8 bases are shared with TRBD2. The CDR3 extends over 12 amino acids. Germline assignment: CDR1 SGHKS and CDR2 YYEKEE (reference sequence). With V trimmed by 1 base and J by 6 bases, 0 bases remained unmatched. The CDR3 nucleotides read TGTGCCAGCAGCTTGCTAGCGGGCGAGCAGTACTTC. This codes for CASSLLAGEQYF.

In this sample, this clone turned up many times. The chain employs TRBV14 and TRBJ1-6, with TRBD1 as a possible D gene (6 bases). The V and J ends lost 4 bases and 6 bases respectively, with 13 bases between them. The V gene's germline CDR1 is SGHDN and CDR2 FVKESK. The CDR3 consists of 15 residues. CDR3 sequence: CASSLRGRGNSPLHF. The CDR3, as DNA: TGTGCCAGCAGCCTACGGGGCAGGGGTAATTCACCCCTCCACTTT.

This clone has ten or more counts. V usage is TRBV6-1 and J usage is TRBJ2-3; D uncertain. The ends were cut back, 6 bases at V and 3 bases at J, with 7 bases in the middle. This CDR3 has 12 amino acids. The germline gives CDR1 MNHNS, CDR2 SASEGT. The CDR3 loop is CASSPRTDTQYF. In DNA, the CDR3 is TGTGCCAGCAGCCCCAGGACAGATACGCAGTATTTT.

The rearrangement joins TRBV6-2 or TRBV6-3 to TRBJ2-7, with D possibly matching TRBD1 (6 bases). Between the trimmed V and J ends, which lost 0 bases and 2 bases, there was a span of 8 bases. The CDR3 loop spans 14 amino acids. Germline V CDR1 and CDR2: MNHEY, SVGEGT. The CDR3 protein is CASSYSSGAYEQYF. CDR3 sequence (DNA): TGTGCCAGCAGTTACTCGTCAGGGGCCTACGAGCAGTACTTC.

This clone was counted at least ten times. The J gene is TRBJ2-1, the V gene TRBV9, with D unresolved. The length of the CDR3 is 13 residues. Germline V gene lookup returns CDR1 SGDLS and CDR2 YYNGEE. V lost 0 bases, J lost 9 bases, and 10 bases lay in between. The CDR3 nucleotides are TGTGCCAGCAGCGTAGACGCCTCCCCTGAGCAGTTCTTC. Its translation: CASSVDASPEQFF. Full variable domain (outside the CDR3, taken from reference TRBV9 and TRBJ2-1): DSGVTQTPKHLITATGQRVTLRCSPRSGDLSVYWYQQSLDQGLQFLIQYYNGEERAKGNILERFSAQQFPDLHSELNLSSLELGDSALYFCASSVDASPEQFFGPGTRLTVL.

This clone has at least ten counts. This sequence joins TRBV14 and TRBJ2-5; TRBD2 agrees at 10 bases. The CDR3 length is 16 residues. The germline gives CDR1 SGHDN, CDR2 FVKESK. The junction had 9 bases not matched to a gene; V was cut back by 4 bases and J by 4 bases. Written as DNA, the CDR3 is TGTGCCAGCAGCCCTGTCCTAGCGGGAGTCCGAGAGACCCAGTACTTC. Translated: CASSPVLAGVRETQYF.

Details on this clone: A much larger clone sits a single nucleotide away, making a read error possible. CDR3 loop: CASSYASRRGNEQFF. CDR3 nucleotides: TGTGCCAGCAGCTATGCCTCACGGCGGGGAAATGAGCAGTTCTTC. This chain uses TRBV11-1 with TRBJ2-1; possibly TRBD2 for D (6 bases). Germline lookup yields CDR1 SGHAT and CDR2 FQDESV (reference sequence). The CDR3 extends over 15 amino acids. V dropped 4 bases and J dropped 7 bases, with 17 bases sitting between them.

The V call is TRBV7-9, the J call TRBJ2-7, with a weak D call TRBD1 (5 bases). Trimming pared 4 bases from V and 2 bases from J, leaving 12 bases between. CDR3 length: 14 amino acids. Per germline, CDR1 SEHNR and CDR2 FQNEAQ (reference sequence). The CDR3 region is CASSSQGQPYEQYF. The CDR3 bases are TGTGCCAGCAGCTCCCAGGGTCAGCCCTACGAGCAGTACTTC.

This clone occurred many times. The V call is TRBV10-3, the J call TRBJ1-5, with D perhaps TRBD1 (5 bases). The V and J ends lost 10 bases and 3 bases respectively, with 16 bases between them. The CDR3 consists of 14 residues. Germline loops: CDR1 ENHRY, CDR2 SYGVKD. The DNA for the CDR3 is TGTGCCACCTGGACACCCATAGACAATCAGCCCCAGCATTTT. Amino acids: CATWTPIDNQPQHF.

This chain uses TRBV7-3 with TRBJ2-1; D not certain. The CDR3 has 12 residues. In germline, CDR1 is SGHTA, CDR2 FQGTGA. Trimming left V 7 bases short and J 8 bases short, with 12 bases between. The CDR3 DNA reads as TGTGCCAGCACTTTGTTAGGAGATGAGCAGTTCTTC. Translated, it gives CASTLLGDEQFF.

About this clone: This may be a read error: a much more frequent sequence differs by one nucleotide. This sample also contains other DNA sequences that code for the same CDR3. V is TRBV15 and J is TRBJ1-5; D unresolved. CDR1 and CDR2 (germline): LNHNV, YYDKDF (reference sequence). This CDR3 is built from 15 residues. The CDR3 DNA reads TGTGCCACCAGCAGAGATAAGGGCCCCAATCAGCCCCAGCACTTT. Translating gives CATSRDKGPNQPQHF.

This clone was counted a few times. This chain links TRBV19 with TRBJ2-1; TRBD2 is a possible D gene (6 bases). Germline loops: CDR1 LNHDA, CDR2 SQIVND (reference sequence). The CDR3 covers 15 residues. V lost 7 bases to trimming and J lost 7 bases, with 20 bases between them. CDR3 nucleotide sequence: TGTGCCAGTATTAACGGAGGGCCGGGTTGGAATGAGCAGTTCTTC. It translates to CASINGGPGWNEQFF.

At least ten counts were recorded for this clone. The J gene is TRBJ2-5, the V gene TRBV3-1; 7 nucleotides align to TRBD2. Per germline, CDR1 LGHDT and CDR2 YNNKEL (reference sequence). The J segment lost 7 bases and the V segment lost 4 bases, leaving 6 bases of the junction unmatched. This CDR3 has 13 residues. The CDR3 DNA sequence: TGTGCCAGCAGCCCTAGCCGCGGGGGGACCCAGTACTTC. It codes for CASSPSRGGTQYF.

This clone came up many times. In nucleotides, the CDR3 is TGTGCCAGCAGTTATACGCAAATCCAAGAGACCCAGTACTTC. As protein: CASSYTQIQETQYF. The chain couples TRBV6-1 to TRBJ2-5; D remains ambiguous. The ends were cut back, 5 bases at V and 1 base at J, with 11 bases in the middle. Germline values: CDR1 MNHNS, CDR2 SASEGT. The CDR3 length is 14 residues.

This clone was counted at least ten times. This sequence joins TRBV19 and TRBJ1-5; D is possibly TRBD1 (5 bases). V lost 5 bases and J 11 bases, leaving 16 bases between the germline ends. The CDR3 is 13 amino acids. Per germline, CDR1 LNHDA and CDR2 SQIVND (reference sequence). The CDR3 is CASSEEPRGTQHF. CDR3 DNA: TGTGCCAGTAGTGAGGAGCCGCGGGGGACCCAGCATTTT.

In its sample, this clone was seen many times. The CDR3 sequence: CASSELGAGKNYGYTF. The CDR3 DNA follows: TGTGCCAGCAGTGAATTGGGGGCAGGGAAGAACTATGGCTACACCTTC. The rearrangement joins TRBV25-1 to TRBJ1-2, with a tentative D call TRBD1 (6 bases). The germline V gene encodes CDR1 MGHDK and CDR2 SYGVNS. This CDR3 region has 16 residues. Trimming took off 1 base at V and 2 bases at J, with 14 bases between the two ends.

Only one count was recorded for this clone. This CDR3 is CASSLNVGAGYEQYF. CDR3 DNA: TGTGCCAGCAGCCTAAACGTTGGAGCCGGGTACGAGCAGTACTTC. This chain links TRBV3-1 with TRBJ2-7; D is ambiguous. The CDR3 has 15 amino acids. Deletions cut 4 bases from V and 4 bases from J, with 17 bases between. Germline values: CDR1 LGHDT, CDR2 YNNKEL (reference sequence).

This clone occurred many times. The CDR3 here is CASRPDKSSYNSPLHF. The DNA of the CDR3 is TGTGCCAGCAGGCCGGACAAGAGCTCCTATAATTCACCCCTCCACTTT. The chain has TRBV28 and TRBJ1-6; D is possibly TRBD1 (5 bases). This CDR3 is 16 amino acids long. Germline CDR1 and CDR2: MDHEN and SYDVKM. V lost 6 bases, J lost 0 bases, and 12 bases lay in between.

This clone has at least ten counts. The CDR3 region has the DNA TGTGCCAGCAGCTTCGCCAGGGGAACTGAAGCTTTCTTT. Translated, it gives CASSFARGTEAFF. The V and J genes are TRBV11-2 and TRBJ1-1; D perhaps matches TRBD1 (6 bases). The germline V gene encodes CDR1 SGHAT and CDR2 FQNNGV. The V and J ends lost 3 bases and 5 bases respectively, with 10 bases between them. The CDR3 consists of 13 residues.

The V gene is TRBV20-1, the J gene TRBJ2-1; tentatively, D is TRBD2 (6 bases). The V end was cut by 2 bases, the J end by 2 bases, with 10 bases between. Germline CDR1 DFQATT, CDR2 SNEGSKA (reference sequence). CDR3 length: 14 amino acids. This CDR3 is CSARQGGAYNEQFF. DNA of the CDR3: TGCAGTGCTAGACAAGGCGGGGCCTACAATGAGCAGTTCTTC.

This clone was recorded many times. The rearrangement links TRBV29-1 to TRBJ1-2; 8 nucleotides line up with TRBD1. The CDR3 has 11 residues. V dropped 6 bases and J dropped 8; count of bases not matched to a gene: 5. Germline lookup yields CDR1 SQVTM and CDR2 ANQGSEA. The CDR3 sequence: CSVGRQGGYTF. The CDR3 nucleotides read TGCAGCGTCGGACGACAGGGGGGCTACACCTTC. Complete variable domain (other parts from reference TRBV29-1 and TRBJ1-2): SAVISQKPSRDICQRGTSLTIQCQVDSQVTMMFWYRQQPGQSLTLIATANQGSEATYESGFVIDKFPISRPNLTFSTLTVSNMSPEDSSIYLCSVGRQGGYTFGSGTRLTVV.

This clone was seen at least ten times. This sequence joins TRBV29-1 and TRBJ1-1; no clear D gene. CDR1 is SQVTM and CDR2 is ANQGSEA in the germline V gene. The length of the CDR3 is 15 residues. V lost 0 bases and J lost 1, with 12 bases in between. CDR3 coding DNA: TGCAGCGTTGAAGATCCTTTGCGTAGGAACACTGAAGCTTTCTTT. It translates to CSVEDPLRRNTEAFF.

The rearrangement uses TRBV6-1 and TRBJ2-5; maybe TRBD2 (5 bases). The CDR3 loop spans 14 amino acids. V was shortened by 7 bases and J by 1 base, with 13 bases between the two germline ends. Germline V lookup: CDR1 MNHNS, CDR2 SASEGT. Written as DNA, the CDR3 is TGTGCCAGCATCCAAGTGGGAGTCCAAGAGACCCAGTACTTC. Its translation: CASIQVGVQETQYF.

This clone has a count of ten or more. The gene calls are TRBV18 and TRBJ2-2; D uncertain. This CDR3 is 13 amino acids long. The germline V and J ends were trimmed by 1 base and 3 bases, with 3 bases remaining between them. Germline lookup yields CDR1 KGHSH and CDR2 LQKENI. The CDR3 is CASSPLDTGELFF. DNA for the CDR3: TGTGCCAGCTCACCACTTGACACCGGGGAGCTGTTTTTT.

This clone has at least ten counts. The CDR3 is CATSETDTQYF. CDR3 nucleotides: TGTGCCACCAGTGAAACAGATACGCAGTATTTT. The chain joins TRBV24-1 to TRBJ2-3; no firm D call. The germline gives CDR1 KGHDR, CDR2 SFDVKD. The CDR3 covers 11 residues. V was pared by 4 bases and J by 3 bases, with 1 base between.

This clone was detected many times. CDR3 bases: TGTGCCAGCAGTTTGGCCGGGGGACAATATCAGCCCCAGCATTTT. This encodes CASSLAGGQYQPQHF. This chain links TRBV28 with TRBJ1-5; TRBD1 might be the D (6 bases). This CDR3 is 15 amino acids long. The germline V and J ends were trimmed by 3 bases and 5 bases, with 14 bases remaining between them. Germline lookup yields CDR1 MDHEN and CDR2 SYDVKM. The full variable domain, its missing parts supplied by reference TRBV28 and TRBJ1-5, is DVKVTQSSRYLVKRTGEKVFLECVQDMDHENMFWYRQDPGLGLRLIYFSYDVKMKEKGDIPEGYSVSREKKERFSLILESASTNQTSMYLCASSLAGGQYQPQHFGDGTRLSIL.